This TCR beta chain was documented in a study of blood T cell repertoires in COVID-19. Across the study: The study drew acute and convalescent COVID-19 samples from the United States, Italy and Spain. In each case, the material was cDNA or gDNA derived from T cells, B-cell-depleted T cells, or PBMCs.

Trimming took off 4 bases at V and 0 bases at J, with 20 bases between the two ends. This CDR3 comprises 18 residues. Per germline, CDR1 SGHTS and CDR2 YDEGEE. In the source study's methods: Scientists estimated how many nucleated cells there were by amplifying reference gene primers. The method was immunoSEQ multiplex PCR; TCRdb's version includes in-frame clones alone and lacks a portion of them. V and J calls and clone size come straight from that table; D and trimming were deduced from the DNA. This table holds about 220,000 clones, roughly 84% found once. The V gene is TRBV5-8, the J gene TRBJ2-1, with TRBD2 as a possible D gene (5 bases). The TCR originated in a man between 45 and 60 years old who had recovered from COVID-19. The sample consisted of peripheral blood. The DNA for the CDR3 is TGTGCCAGCAGCCTGGGTCGGCTAGCTGTAAGCTCCTACAATGAGCAGTTCTTC. It codes for CASSLGRLAVSSYNEQFF.